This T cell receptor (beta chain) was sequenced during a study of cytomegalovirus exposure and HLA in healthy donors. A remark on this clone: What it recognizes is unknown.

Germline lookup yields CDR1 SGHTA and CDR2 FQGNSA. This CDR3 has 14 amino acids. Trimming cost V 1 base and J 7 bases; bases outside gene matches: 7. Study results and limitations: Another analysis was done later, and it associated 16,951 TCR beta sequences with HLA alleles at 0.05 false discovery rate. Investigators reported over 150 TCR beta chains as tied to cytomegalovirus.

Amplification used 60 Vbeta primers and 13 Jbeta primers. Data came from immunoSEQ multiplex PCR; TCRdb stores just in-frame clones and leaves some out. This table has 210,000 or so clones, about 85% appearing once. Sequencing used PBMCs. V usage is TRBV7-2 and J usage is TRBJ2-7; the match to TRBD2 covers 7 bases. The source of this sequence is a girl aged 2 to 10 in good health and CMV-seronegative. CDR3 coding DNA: TGTGCCAGCAGCTTAGGGGGGAGGGCTGGGGAGCAGTACTTC. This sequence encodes CASSLGGRAGEQYF.